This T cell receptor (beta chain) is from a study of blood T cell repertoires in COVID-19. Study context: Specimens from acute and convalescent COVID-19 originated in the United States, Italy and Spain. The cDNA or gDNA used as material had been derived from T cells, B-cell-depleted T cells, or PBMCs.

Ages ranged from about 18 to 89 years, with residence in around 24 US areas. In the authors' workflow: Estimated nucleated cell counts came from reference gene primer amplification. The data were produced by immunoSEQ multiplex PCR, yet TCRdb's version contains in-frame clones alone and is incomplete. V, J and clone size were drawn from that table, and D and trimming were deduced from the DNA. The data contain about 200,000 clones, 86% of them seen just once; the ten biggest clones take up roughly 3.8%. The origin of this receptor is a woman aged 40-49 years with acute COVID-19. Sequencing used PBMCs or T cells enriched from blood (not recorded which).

CDR3 region: CASGPNRGQGTEAFF. The CDR3, as DNA: TGTGCTAGTGGCCCAAACAGGGGGCAGGGCACTGAAGCTTTCTTT. The chain joins TRBV12-5 to TRBJ1-1; 9 positions match TRBD1. Germline V gives CDR1 LGHNT, CDR2 FRNRAP. The CDR3 extends over 15 amino acids. V was pared by 6 bases and J by 4 bases, with 9 bases of the junction left unmatched.